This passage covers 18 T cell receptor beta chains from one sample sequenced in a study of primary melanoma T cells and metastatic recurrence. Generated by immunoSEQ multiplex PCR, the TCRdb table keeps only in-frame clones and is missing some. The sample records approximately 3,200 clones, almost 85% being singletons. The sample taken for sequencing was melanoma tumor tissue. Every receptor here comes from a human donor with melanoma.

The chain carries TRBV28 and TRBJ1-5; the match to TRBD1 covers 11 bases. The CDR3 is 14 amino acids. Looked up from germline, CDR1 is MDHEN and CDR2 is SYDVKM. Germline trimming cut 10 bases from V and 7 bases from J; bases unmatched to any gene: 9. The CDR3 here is CANTGTGGDQPQHF. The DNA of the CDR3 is TGTGCCAACACCGGGACAGGGGGAGACCAGCCCCAGCATTTT.

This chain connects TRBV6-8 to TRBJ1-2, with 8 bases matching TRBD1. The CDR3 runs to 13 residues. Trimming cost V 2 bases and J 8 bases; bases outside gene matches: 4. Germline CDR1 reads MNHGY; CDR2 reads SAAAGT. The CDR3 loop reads CASSYGTGGGYTF. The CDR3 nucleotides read TGTGCCAGCAGTTACGGGACAGGAGGAGGCTACACCTTC.

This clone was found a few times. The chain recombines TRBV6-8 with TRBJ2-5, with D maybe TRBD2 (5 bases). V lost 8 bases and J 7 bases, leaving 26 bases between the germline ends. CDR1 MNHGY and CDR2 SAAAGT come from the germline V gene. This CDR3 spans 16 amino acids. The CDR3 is CASGRRGGEGPGTQYF. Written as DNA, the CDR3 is TGTGCCAGCGGAAGAAGAGGTGGAGAGGGCCCGGGGACCCAGTACTTC.

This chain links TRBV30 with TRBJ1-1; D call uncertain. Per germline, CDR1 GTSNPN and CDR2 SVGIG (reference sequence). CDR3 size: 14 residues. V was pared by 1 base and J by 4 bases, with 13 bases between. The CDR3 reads CAWSGSPPPTEAFF. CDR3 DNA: TGTGCCTGGAGTGGCAGCCCCCCGCCCACTGAAGCTTTCTTT.

CDR3 nucleotides: TGTGCCTGGAGGAGGAGGGTTTCGGATCAGCCCCAGCATTTT. The encoded protein is CAWRRRVSDQPQHF. The chain recombines TRBV30 with TRBJ1-5; D not resolved. Between the trimmed V and J ends, which lost 3 bases and 5 bases, there was a span of 14 bases. Germline V gene data show CDR1 as GTSNPN and CDR2 as SVGIG (reference sequence). The CDR3 extends over 14 amino acids.

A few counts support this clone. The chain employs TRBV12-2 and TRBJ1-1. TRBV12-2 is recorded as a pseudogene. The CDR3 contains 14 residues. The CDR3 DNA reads TGTGCCACAACGGGAGTAGGGTTAAGCACTGAAGCTTTCTTT. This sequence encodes CATTGVGLSTEAFF.

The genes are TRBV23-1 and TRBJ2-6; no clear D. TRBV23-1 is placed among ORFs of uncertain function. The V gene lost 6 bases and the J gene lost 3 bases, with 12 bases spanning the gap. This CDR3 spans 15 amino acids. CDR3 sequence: CASSQDRVGANVLTF. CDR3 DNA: TGCGCCAGCAGCCAAGATAGGGTTGGGGCCAACGTCCTGACTTTC.

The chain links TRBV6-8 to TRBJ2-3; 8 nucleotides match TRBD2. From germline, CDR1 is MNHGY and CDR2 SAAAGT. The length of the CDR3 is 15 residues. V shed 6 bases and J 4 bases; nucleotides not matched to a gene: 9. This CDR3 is CASRGAGVLADTQYF. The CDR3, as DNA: TGTGCCAGCAGGGGAGCGGGAGTGTTGGCAGATACGCAGTATTTT.

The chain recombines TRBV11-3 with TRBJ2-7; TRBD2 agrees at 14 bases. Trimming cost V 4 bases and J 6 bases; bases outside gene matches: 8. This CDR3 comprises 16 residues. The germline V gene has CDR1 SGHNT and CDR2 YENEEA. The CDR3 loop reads CASSSLTSGRAGEQYF. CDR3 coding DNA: TGTGCCAGCAGCTCATTGACTAGCGGGAGGGCCGGCGAGCAGTACTTC.

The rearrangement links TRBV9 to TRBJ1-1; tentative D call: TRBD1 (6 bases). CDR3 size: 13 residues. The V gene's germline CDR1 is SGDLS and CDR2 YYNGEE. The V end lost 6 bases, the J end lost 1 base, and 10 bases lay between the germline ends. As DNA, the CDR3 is TGTGCCAGCACACAGGGCTCGAACACTGAAGCTTTCTTT. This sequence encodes CASTQGSNTEAFF.

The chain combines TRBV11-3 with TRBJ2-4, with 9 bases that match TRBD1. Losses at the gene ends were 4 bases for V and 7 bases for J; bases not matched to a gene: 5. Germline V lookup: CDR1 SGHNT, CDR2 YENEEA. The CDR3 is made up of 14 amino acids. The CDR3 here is CASSSRTGVNIQYF. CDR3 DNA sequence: TGTGCCAGCAGCTCCCGGACAGGGGTGAACATTCAGTACTTC.

The CDR3 region is CASSLLKDGTEAFF. CDR3 bases: TGCGCCAGCAGCCTGTTGAAGGATGGCACTGAAGCTTTCTTT. The chain links TRBV5-1 to TRBJ1-1, with no clear D. Trimming removed 4 bases at V and 4 bases at J, with 14 bases between. Germline V gene data show CDR1 as SGHRS and CDR2 as YFSETQ. The CDR3 consists of 14 residues.

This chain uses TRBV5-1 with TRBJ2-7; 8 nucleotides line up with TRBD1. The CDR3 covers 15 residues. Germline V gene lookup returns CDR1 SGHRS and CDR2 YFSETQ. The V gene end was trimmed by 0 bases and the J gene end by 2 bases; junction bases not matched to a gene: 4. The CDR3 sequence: CASSLAGTGPYEQYF. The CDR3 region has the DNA TGCGCCAGCAGCTTGGCCGGGACAGGTCCCTACGAGCAGTACTTC.

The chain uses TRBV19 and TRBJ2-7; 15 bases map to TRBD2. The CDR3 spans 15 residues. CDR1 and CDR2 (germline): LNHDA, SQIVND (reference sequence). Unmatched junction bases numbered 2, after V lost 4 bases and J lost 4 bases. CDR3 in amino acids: CASSTGTSGRYEQYF. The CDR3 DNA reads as TGTGCCAGTAGTACCGGGACTAGCGGGAGGTACGAGCAGTACTTC.

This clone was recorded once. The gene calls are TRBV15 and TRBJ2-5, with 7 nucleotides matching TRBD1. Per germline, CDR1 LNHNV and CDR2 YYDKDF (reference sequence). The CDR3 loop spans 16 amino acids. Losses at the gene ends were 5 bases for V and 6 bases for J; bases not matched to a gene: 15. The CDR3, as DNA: TGTGCCACCAGCGTGATCAGGACAGGATCAGGAAAGACCCAGTACTTC. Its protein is CATSVIRTGSGKTQYF.

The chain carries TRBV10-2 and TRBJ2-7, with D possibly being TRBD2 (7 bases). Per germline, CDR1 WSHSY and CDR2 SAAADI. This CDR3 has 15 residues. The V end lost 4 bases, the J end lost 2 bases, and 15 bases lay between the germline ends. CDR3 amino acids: CASSGGGQEAYEQYF. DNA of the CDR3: TGCGCCAGCAGTGGGGGGGGGCAGGAGGCCTACGAGCAGTACTTC.

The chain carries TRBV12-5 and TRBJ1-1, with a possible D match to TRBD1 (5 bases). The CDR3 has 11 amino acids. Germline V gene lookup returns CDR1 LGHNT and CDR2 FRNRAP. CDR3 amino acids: CASTAGAEAFF. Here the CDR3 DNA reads TGTGCCAGCACCGCGGGGGCTGAAGCTTTCTTT.

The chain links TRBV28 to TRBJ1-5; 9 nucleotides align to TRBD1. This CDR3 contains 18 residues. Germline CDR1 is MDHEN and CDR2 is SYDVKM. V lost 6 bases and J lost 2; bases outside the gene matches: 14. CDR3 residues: CASSDLPGQGPRNQPQHF. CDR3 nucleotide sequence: TGTGCCAGCAGCGACTTGCCGGGACAGGGACCCCGCAATCAGCCCCAGCATTTT.